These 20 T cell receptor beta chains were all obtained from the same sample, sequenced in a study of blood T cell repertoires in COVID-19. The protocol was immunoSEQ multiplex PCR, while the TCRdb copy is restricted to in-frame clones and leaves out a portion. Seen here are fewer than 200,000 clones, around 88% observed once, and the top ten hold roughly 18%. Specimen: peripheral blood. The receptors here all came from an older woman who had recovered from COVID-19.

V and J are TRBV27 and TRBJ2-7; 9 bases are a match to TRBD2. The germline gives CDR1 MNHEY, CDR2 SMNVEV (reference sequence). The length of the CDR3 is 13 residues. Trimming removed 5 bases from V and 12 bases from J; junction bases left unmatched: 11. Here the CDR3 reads CASSQTSGPGRYF. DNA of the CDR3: TGTGCCAGCAGTCAGACTAGCGGCCCGGGTCGGTACTTC.

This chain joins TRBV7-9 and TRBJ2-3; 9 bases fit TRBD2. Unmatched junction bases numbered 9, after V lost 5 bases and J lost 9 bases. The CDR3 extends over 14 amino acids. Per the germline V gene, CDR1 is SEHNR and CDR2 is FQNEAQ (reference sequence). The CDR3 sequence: CASSPGSGGGTQYF. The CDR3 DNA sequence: TGTGCCAGCAGCCCCGGTAGCGGGGGAGGCACGCAGTATTTT.

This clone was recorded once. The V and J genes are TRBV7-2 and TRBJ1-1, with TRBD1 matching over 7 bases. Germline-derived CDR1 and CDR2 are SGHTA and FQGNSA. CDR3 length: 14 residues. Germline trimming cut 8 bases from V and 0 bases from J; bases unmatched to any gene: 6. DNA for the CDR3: TGTGCCAGCCTCTGGGGACAGTTGAACACTGAAGCTTTCTTT. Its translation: CASLWGQLNTEAFF.

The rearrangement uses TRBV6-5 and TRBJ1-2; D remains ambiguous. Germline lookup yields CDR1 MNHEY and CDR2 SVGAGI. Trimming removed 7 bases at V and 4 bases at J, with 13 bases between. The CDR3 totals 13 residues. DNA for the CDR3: TGTGCCAGCACCCGGGGTTCCGGCTATGGCTACACCTTC. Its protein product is CASTRGSGYGYTF.

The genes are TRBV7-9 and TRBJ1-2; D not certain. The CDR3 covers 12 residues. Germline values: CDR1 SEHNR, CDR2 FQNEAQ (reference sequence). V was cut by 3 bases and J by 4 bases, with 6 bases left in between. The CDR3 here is CASSLALYGYTF. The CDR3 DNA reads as TGTGCCAGCAGCTTGGCCCTCTATGGCTACACCTTC.

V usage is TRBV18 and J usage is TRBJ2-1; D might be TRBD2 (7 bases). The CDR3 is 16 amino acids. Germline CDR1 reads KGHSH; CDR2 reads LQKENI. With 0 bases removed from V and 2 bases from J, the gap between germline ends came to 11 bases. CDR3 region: CASSPPGAGAYNEQFF. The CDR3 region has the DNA TGTGCCAGCTCACCACCGGGGGCGGGGGCCTACAATGAGCAGTTCTTC.

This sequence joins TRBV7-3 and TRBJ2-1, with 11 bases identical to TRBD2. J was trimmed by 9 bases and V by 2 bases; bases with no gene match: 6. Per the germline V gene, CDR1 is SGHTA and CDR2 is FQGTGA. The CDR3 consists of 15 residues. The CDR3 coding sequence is TGTGCCAGCAGCTTATTACTAGCGGGAGTAGGTGAGCAGTTCTTC. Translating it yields CASSLLLAGVGEQFF. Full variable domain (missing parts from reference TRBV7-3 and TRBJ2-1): GAGVSQTPSNKVTEKGKYVELRCDPISGHTALYWYRQSLGQGPEFLIYFQGTGAADDSGLPNDRFFAVRPEGSVSTLKIQRTERGDSAVYLCASSLLLAGVGEQFFGPGTRLTVL.

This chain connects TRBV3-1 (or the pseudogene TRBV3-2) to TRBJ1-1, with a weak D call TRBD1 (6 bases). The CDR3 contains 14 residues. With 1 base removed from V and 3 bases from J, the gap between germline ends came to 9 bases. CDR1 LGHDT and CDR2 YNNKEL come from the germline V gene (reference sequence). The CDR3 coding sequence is TGTGCCAGCAGCCAAGGGGGGCGGGACACTGAAGCTTTCTTT. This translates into CASSQGGRDTEAFF.

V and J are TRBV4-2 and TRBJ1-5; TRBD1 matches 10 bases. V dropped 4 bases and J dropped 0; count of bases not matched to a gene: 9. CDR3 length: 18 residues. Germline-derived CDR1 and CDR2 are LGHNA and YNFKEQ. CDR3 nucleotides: TGTGCCAGCAGCCCCGGGGACAGGGGCCCCTATAGCAATCAGCCCCAGCATTTT. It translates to CASSPGDRGPYSNQPQHF.

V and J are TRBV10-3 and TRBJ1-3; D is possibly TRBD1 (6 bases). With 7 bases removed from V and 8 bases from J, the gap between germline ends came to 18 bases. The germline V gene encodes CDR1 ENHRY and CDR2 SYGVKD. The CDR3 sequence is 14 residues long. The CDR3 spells CAITAGTPGYTIYF. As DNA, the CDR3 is TGTGCCATCACCGCCGGGACACCGGGTTACACCATATATTTT.

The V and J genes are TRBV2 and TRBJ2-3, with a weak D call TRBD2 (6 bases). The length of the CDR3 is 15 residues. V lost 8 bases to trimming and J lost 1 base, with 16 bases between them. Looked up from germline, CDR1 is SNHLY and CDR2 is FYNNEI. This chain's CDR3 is CASRRRDFRTDTQYF. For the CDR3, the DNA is TGTGCCAGCCGACGGAGGGACTTCCGCACAGATACGCAGTATTTT.

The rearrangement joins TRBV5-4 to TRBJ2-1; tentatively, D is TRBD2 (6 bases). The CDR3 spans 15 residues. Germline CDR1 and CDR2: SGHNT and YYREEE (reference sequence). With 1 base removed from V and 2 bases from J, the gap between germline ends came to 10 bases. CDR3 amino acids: CASSLPSAPYNEQFF. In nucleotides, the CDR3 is TGTGCCAGCAGCTTGCCTAGCGCTCCCTACAATGAGCAGTTCTTC.

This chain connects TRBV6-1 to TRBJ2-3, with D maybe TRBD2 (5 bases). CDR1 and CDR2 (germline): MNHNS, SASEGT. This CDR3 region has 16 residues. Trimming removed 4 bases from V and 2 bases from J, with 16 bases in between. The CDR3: CASSADSRSDTDTQYF. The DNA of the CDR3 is TGTGCCAGCAGTGCGGACTCGAGGTCAGACACAGATACGCAGTATTTT.

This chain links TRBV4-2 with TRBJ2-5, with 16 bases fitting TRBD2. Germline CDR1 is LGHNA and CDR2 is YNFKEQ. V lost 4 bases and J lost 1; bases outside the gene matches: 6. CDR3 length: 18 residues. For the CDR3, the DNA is TGTGCCAGCAGCCGGGGGACTAGCGGGAGGGCCCCCCAAGAGACCCAGTACTTC. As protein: CASSRGTSGRAPQETQYF.

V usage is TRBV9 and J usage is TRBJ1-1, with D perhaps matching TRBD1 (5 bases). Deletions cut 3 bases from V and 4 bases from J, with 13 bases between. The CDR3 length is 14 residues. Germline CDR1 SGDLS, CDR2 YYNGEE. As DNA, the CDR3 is TGTGCCAGCAGCGCCGAGTGGGGGGGCACTGAAGCTTTCTTT. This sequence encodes CASSAEWGGTEAFF. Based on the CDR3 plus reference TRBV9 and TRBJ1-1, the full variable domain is DSGVTQTPKHLITATGQRVTLRCSPRSGDLSVYWYQQSLDQGLQFLIQYYNGEERAKGNILERFSAQQFPDLHSELNLSSLELGDSALYFCASSAEWGGTEAFFGQGTRLTVV.

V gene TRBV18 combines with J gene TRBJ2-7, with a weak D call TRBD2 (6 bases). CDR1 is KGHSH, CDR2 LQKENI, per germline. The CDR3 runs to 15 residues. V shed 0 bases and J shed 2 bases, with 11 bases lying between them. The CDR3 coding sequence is TGTGCCAGCTCACCACCCGGGAGAGCCCCCTACGAGCAGTACTTC. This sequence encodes CASSPPGRAPYEQYF. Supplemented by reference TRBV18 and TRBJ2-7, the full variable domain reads NAGVMQNPRHLVRRRGQEARLRCSPMKGHSHVYWYRQLPEEGLKFMVYLQKENIIDESGMPKERFSAEFPKEGPSILRIQQVVRGDSAAYFCASSPPGRAPYEQYFGPGTRLTVT.

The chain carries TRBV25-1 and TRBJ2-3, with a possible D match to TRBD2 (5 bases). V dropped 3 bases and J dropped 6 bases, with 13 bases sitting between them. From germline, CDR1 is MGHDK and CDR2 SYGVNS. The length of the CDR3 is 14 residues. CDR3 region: CASSDHGVVDTQYF. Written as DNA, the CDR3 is TGTGCCAGCAGTGACCACGGGGTAGTCGATACGCAGTATTTT.

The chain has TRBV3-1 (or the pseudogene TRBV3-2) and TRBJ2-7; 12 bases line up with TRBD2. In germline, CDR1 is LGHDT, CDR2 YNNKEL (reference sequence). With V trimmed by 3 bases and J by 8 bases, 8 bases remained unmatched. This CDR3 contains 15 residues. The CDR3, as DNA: TGTGCCAGCAGCCACCCGACTAGCGGGAGTATGCAGCAGTACTTC. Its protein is CASSHPTSGSMQQYF.

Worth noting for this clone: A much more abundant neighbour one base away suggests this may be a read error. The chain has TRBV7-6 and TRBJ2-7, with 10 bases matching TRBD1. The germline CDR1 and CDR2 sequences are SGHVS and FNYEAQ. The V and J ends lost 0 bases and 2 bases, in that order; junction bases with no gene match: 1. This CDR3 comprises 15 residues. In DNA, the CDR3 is TGTGCCAGCAGCTTAGCGGGGACAGGGGCCTACGAGCAGTACTTC. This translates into CASSLAGTGAYEQYF. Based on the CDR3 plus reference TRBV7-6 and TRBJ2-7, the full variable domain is GAGVSQSPRYKVTKRGQDVALRCDPISGHVSLYWYRQALGQGPEFLTYFNYEAQQDKSGLPNDRFSAERPEGSISTLTIQRTEQRDSAMYRCASSLAGTGAYEQYFGPGTRLTVT.

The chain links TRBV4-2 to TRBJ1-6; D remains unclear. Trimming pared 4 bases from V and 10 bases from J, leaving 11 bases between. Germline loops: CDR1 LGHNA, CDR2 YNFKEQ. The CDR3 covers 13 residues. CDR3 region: CASSLYRGSPLHF. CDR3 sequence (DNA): TGTGCCAGCAGCCTCTACCGAGGCTCACCCCTCCACTTT.